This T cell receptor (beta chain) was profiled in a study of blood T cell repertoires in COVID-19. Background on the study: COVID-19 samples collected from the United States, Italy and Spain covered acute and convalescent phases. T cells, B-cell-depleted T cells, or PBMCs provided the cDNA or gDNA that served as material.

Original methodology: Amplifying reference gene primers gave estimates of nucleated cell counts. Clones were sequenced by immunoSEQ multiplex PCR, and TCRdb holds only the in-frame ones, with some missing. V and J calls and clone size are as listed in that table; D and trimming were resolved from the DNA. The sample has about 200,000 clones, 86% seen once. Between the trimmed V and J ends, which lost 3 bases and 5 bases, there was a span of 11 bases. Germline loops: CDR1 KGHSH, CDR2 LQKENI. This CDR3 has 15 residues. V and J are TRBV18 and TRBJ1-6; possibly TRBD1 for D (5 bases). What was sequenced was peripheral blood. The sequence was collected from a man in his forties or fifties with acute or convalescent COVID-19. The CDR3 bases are TGTGCCAGCTCACCCCCGACAGCTAATAATTCACCCCTCCACTTT. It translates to CASSPPTANNSPLHF.